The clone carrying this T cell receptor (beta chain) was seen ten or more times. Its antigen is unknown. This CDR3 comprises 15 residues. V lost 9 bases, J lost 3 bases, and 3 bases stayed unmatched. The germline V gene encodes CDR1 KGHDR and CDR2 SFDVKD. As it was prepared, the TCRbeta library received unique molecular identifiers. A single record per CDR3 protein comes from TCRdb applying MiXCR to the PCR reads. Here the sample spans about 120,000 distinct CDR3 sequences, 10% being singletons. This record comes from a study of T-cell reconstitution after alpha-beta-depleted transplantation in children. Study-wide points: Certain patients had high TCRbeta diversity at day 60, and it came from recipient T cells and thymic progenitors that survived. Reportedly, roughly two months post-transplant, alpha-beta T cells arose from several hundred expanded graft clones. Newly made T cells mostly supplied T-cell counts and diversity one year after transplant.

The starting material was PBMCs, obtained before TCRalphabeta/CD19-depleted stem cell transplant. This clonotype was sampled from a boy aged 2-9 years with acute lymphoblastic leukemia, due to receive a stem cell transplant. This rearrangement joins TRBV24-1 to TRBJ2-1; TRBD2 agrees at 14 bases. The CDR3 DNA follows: TGTGCCACCGGGACTAGCGGGGGTGTCTACAATGAGCAGTTCTTC. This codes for CATGTSGGVYNEQFF.